These T cell receptor beta chains were read from a single sample in a study of shared clonotypes between healthy human individuals. Some clones are missing from TCRdb's copy, which holds only in-frame ones; the method was immunoSEQ multiplex PCR. This sample has about 2,100,000 clones, with 90% to 95% found just once. Sequencing input: naive CD8+ T cells from PBMCs. The receptors here all came from a man younger than 35 in good health. Some clones in this sample may be carry-over from other donors' samples. CDR3s include the opening cysteine and the closing phenylalanine or tryptophan. D genes are given only for firm matches. Size values are once, few and many counts, or a class for expanded clones, and some rows have none.

abundance: .
v_gene: TRBV10-2
d_gene: .
j_gene: TRBJ2-1
len: 18
CDR3nt: TGCGCCAGCAGCGCTACAACCGCCTGGTCTAGCGAGTACAATGAGCAGTTCTTC
CDR3aa: CASSATTAWSSEYNEQFF

abundance: once
v_gene: TRBV5-1
d_gene: TRBD2
j_gene: TRBJ2-1
len: 15
CDR3nt: TGCGCCAGCAGCGAATGGGAGGCGGGGGTCAATGAGCAGTTCTTC
CDR3aa: CASSEWEAGVNEQFF

abundance: .
v_gene: TRBV29-1
d_gene: TRBD1
j_gene: TRBJ1-1
len: 11
CDR3nt: TGCAGCGTTCGGGACAGCCAGGGAGCTTTCTTT
CDR3aa: CSVRDSQGAFF

abundance: .
v_gene: TRBV27
d_gene: .
j_gene: TRBJ2-7
len: 13
CDR3nt: TGTGCCAGCCGAGACAGCTTTACCTACGAGCAGTACTTC
CDR3aa: CASRDSFTYEQYF

abundance: .
v_gene: TRBV19
d_gene: TRBD2
j_gene: TRBJ2-1
len: 17
CDR3nt: TGTGCCAGTAGTACCGTTAGCGGGGCCTACCTTTACAATGAGCAGTTCTTC
CDR3aa: CASSTVSGAYLYNEQFF

abundance: .
v_gene: TRBV10-2
d_gene: .
j_gene: TRBJ2-1
len: 14
CDR3nt: TGCGCCAGCAGTCTAGAAAGCGCCTACAATGAGCAGTTCTTC
CDR3aa: CASSLESAYNEQFF

abundance: .
v_gene: TRBV13
d_gene: .
j_gene: TRBJ1-1
len: 18
CDR3nt: TGTGCCAGCAGCTTAGGTGCCCCAACCTTAAGAATGAACACTGAAGCTTTCTTT
CDR3aa: CASSLGAPTLRMNTEAFF

abundance: .
v_gene: TRBV7-2
d_gene: TRBD2
j_gene: TRBJ2-5
len: 16
CDR3nt: TGTGCCAGCAGCATTTTAGCGGGAGAATTTTCAGAGACCCAGTACTTC
CDR3aa: CASSILAGEFSETQYF

abundance: .
v_gene: TRBV9
d_gene: .
j_gene: TRBJ2-7
len: 14
CDR3nt: TGTGCCAGCAGCGTGGGGAAAGCTCCTCGCGAGCAGTACTTC
CDR3aa: CASSVGKAPREQYF

abundance: .
v_gene: TRBV11-2
d_gene: .
j_gene: TRBJ2-7
len: 12
CDR3nt: TGTGCCAGCAGCTTAGATCTCTCCGAGCAGTACTTC
CDR3aa: CASSLDLSEQYF

abundance: once
v_gene: TRBV28
d_gene: .
j_gene: TRBJ2-7
len: 13
CDR3nt: TGTGCCAGCAGCCCGGGACCCGCGGGCGAGCAGTACTTC
CDR3aa: CASSPGPAGEQYF

abundance: .
v_gene: TRBV28
d_gene: .
j_gene: TRBJ2-1
len: 13
CDR3nt: TGTGCCAGCATGGGCCGGATTGTCAATGAGCAGTTCTTC
CDR3aa: CASMGRIVNEQFF

abundance: .
v_gene: TRBV9
d_gene: TRBD2
j_gene: TRBJ2-5
len: 15
CDR3nt: TGTGCCAGCAGCGTGTCGGGGGGGCGACAAGAGACCCAGTACTTC
CDR3aa: CASSVSGGRQETQYF

abundance: once
v_gene: TRBV7-2
d_gene: TRBD2
j_gene: TRBJ2-7
len: 15
CDR3nt: TGTGCCAGCAGCCTGATAGCGGGAGGAACTTACGAGCAGTACTTC
CDR3aa: CASSLIAGGTYEQYF

abundance: few
v_gene: TRBV7-7
d_gene: .
j_gene: TRBJ2-7
len: 15
CDR3nt: TGTGCCAGCAGCCACGGACCCGAAAATGTCTACGAGCAGTACTTC
CDR3aa: CASSHGPENVYEQYF

abundance: .
v_gene: TRBV6-6
d_gene: TRBD2
j_gene: TRBJ2-7
len: 15
CDR3nt: TGTGCCAGCAGTTCCCGAGCGGGACCCTCCTACGAGCAGTACTTC
CDR3aa: CASSSRAGPSYEQYF

abundance: .
v_gene: TRBV9
d_gene: .
j_gene: TRBJ2-3
len: 15
CDR3nt: TGTGCCAGCAGCACCCTAATCGGGTTCACAGATACGCAGTATTTT
CDR3aa: CASSTLIGFTDTQYF

abundance: .
v_gene: TRBV28
d_gene: .
j_gene: TRBJ1-1
len: 14
CDR3nt: TGTGCCAGCAGTTTAGCGACAGGAGGGACTGAAGCTTTCTTT
CDR3aa: CASSLATGGTEAFF

abundance: few
v_gene: TRBV29-1
d_gene: .
j_gene: TRBJ2-7
len: 14
CDR3nt: TGCAGCGTTGGAGCGGGCCGGAGCTCCTACGAGCAGTACTTC
CDR3aa: CSVGAGRSSYEQYF

abundance: .
v_gene: TRBV27
d_gene: .
j_gene: TRBJ2-1
len: 16
CDR3nt: TGTGCCAGCAGTTTAATCGCGACGAGCTCCTACAATGAGCAGTTCTTC
CDR3aa: CASSLIATSSYNEQFF

abundance: .
v_gene: TRBV19
d_gene: .
j_gene: TRBJ1-1
len: 15
CDR3nt: TGTGCCAGTAGTATGTCGCCGGGGGGGACGACTGAAGCTTTCTTT
CDR3aa: CASSMSPGGTTEAFF

abundance: .
v_gene: TRBV4-3
d_gene: .
j_gene: TRBJ1-4
len: 15
CDR3nt: TGCGCCAGCAGCCAAGGAGGGGTCGCTAATGAAAAACTGTTTTTT
CDR3aa: CASSQGGVANEKLFF

abundance: .
v_gene: TRBV7-9
d_gene: .
j_gene: TRBJ1-1
len: 13
CDR3nt: TGTGCCAGCAGCTTATCGTCGGACACTGAAGCTTTCTTT
CDR3aa: CASSLSSDTEAFF

abundance: .
v_gene: TRBV27
d_gene: TRBD2
j_gene: TRBJ2-1
len: 14
CDR3nt: TGTGCCACCTCAGGAGGCGGGAGATTGAGTGAGCAGTTCTTC
CDR3aa: CATSGGGRLSEQFF

abundance: .
v_gene: TRBV6-1
d_gene: .
j_gene: TRBJ2-2
len: 19
CDR3nt: TGTGCCAGCAGTGAATACGTCGGGGGGCTAGCGGAGAACACCGGGGAGCTGTTTTTT
CDR3aa: CASSEYVGGLAENTGELFF

abundance: .
v_gene: TRBV7-6
d_gene: .
j_gene: TRBJ2-7
len: 13
CDR3nt: TGTGCCAGCAGCTTAAATAGAATTTACGAGCAGTACTTC
CDR3aa: CASSLNRIYEQYF

abundance: .
v_gene: TRBV29-1
d_gene: .
j_gene: TRBJ2-7
len: 14
CDR3nt: TGCAGCGTTGTGTTTGGCATTAAACCCTACGAGCAGTACTTC
CDR3aa: CSVVFGIKPYEQYF

abundance: .
v_gene: TRBV7-9
d_gene: .
j_gene: TRBJ2-3
len: 19
CDR3nt: TGTGCCAGCAGCTTAGCGCGCAGCCGGCCCAGGTCCCGCACAGATACGCAGTATTTT
CDR3aa: CASSLARSRPRSRTDTQYF

abundance: .
v_gene: TRBV19
d_gene: TRBD2
j_gene: TRBJ2-3
len: 11
CDR3nt: TGTGCCAGTAGGCTGGGGGGGACGCAGTATTTT
CDR3aa: CASRLGGTQYF

abundance: once
v_gene: TRBV27
d_gene: TRBD1
j_gene: TRBJ2-1
len: 14
CDR3nt: TGTGCCAGCAGCCCAGGGGGTCCCTACAATGAGCAGTTCTTC
CDR3aa: CASSPGGPYNEQFF

abundance: .
v_gene: TRBV6-1
d_gene: TRBD1
j_gene: TRBJ1-6
len: 15
CDR3nt: TGTGCCAGCAAGGACAGGGCGACCTATAATTCACCCCTCCACTTT
CDR3aa: CASKDRATYNSPLHF